Listed below are T cell receptor beta chains from one sample, sequenced in a study of T-cell memory formation after mild COVID-19. TCRdb redid the calling of the 5' RACE reads with MiXCR, one entry per CDR3 protein. The table records under 600,000 distinct CDR3 sequences, about a fifth of them present only once. The sequencing sample was made of PBMCs or a T cell subset sorted from them (not recorded which). These receptors all stem from an adult woman who had mild COVID-19 (a few samples of this study predate the infection). Cell type and time point are not known. Both conserved end residues are part of each CDR3. D genes are given only for firm matches. For some rows the clone size is stated as once, few or many, or as a class when expanded; others skip it.

D: .; J: TRBJ2-3; V: TRBV15; size: .; CDR3: CATSVEDTQYF; DNA: TGTGCCACCAGCGTTGAAGATACGCAGTATTTT
D: TRBD1; J: TRBJ2-6; V: TRBV23-1; size: .; CDR3: CASSPQPGTGGDSSGANVLTF; DNA: TGCGCCAGCAGTCCCCAGCCTGGGACAGGGGGCGATAGCTCTGGGGCCAACGTCCTGACTTTC
D: TRBD1; J: TRBJ2-2; V: TRBV7-9; size: few; CDR3: CASSPDRGLAGELFF; DNA: TGTGCCAGCAGCCCGGACAGGGGGCTGGCCGGGGAGCTGTTTTTT
D: TRBD2; J: TRBJ2-3; V: TRBV9; size: .; CDR3: CASTVAGLASDTQYF; DNA: TGTGCCAGCACCGTAGCAGGACTAGCTTCAGATACGCAGTATTTT
D: .; J: TRBJ2-1; V: TRBV7-2; size: few; CDR3: CASSFFYNEQFF; DNA: TGTGCCAGCAGCTTTTTTTATAATGAGCAGTTCTTC
D: TRBD1; J: TRBJ1-1; V: TRBV20-1; size: few; CDR3: CSARDRDRGEAFF; DNA: TGCAGTGCTAGAGATCGGGACAGGGGTGAAGCTTTCTTT
D: TRBD2; J: TRBJ2-3; V: TRBV9; size: .; CDR3: CASSDTPSAGGPWGTDTQYF; DNA: TGTGCCAGCAGCGACACCCCATCTGCGGGAGGGCCGTGGGGCACAGATACGCAGTATTTT
D: TRBD2; J: TRBJ2-1; V: TRBV9; size: .; CDR3: CASSAGTSGAFNEQFF; DNA: TGTGCCAGCAGCGCCGGGACTAGCGGGGCGTTCAATGAGCAGTTCTTC
D: TRBD1; J: TRBJ2-7; V: TRBV9; size: .; CDR3: CASSPNDGQGGQYF; DNA: TGTGCCAGCAGCCCCAATGACGGACAGGGAGGGCAGTACTTC
D: TRBD2; J: TRBJ2-7; V: TRBV4-3; size: .; CDR3: CASSQDLAGGTYEQYF; DNA: TGCGCCAGCAGCCAAGATCTAGCGGGAGGAACCTACGAGCAGTACTTC
D: .; J: TRBJ2-7; V: TRBV30; size: few; CDR3: CALREYTYEQYF; DNA: TGTGCTTTACGGGAGTACACCTACGAGCAGTACTTC
D: .; J: TRBJ2-5; V: TRBV20-1; size: few; CDR3: CSARRRGFPETQYF; DNA: TGCAGTGCTAGACGTAGGGGATTCCCAGAGACCCAGTACTTC
D: .; J: TRBJ2-5; V: TRBV7-9; size: few; CDR3: CASSLAGEWVETQYF; DNA: TGTGCCAGCAGCTTAGCAGGGGAATGGGTTGAGACCCAGTACTTC
D: TRBD1; J: TRBJ1-4; V: TRBV24-1; size: .; CDR3: CATSDNSAGGDGEKLFF; DNA: TGTGCCACCAGTGATAATTCCGCAGGGGGAGACGGTGAAAAACTGTTTTTT
D: TRBD2; J: TRBJ2-7; V: TRBV3-1; size: few; CDR3: CASSQVGGRAYEQYF; DNA: TGTGCCAGCAGCCAAGTGGGAGGGAGGGCCTACGAGCAGTACTTC
D: .; J: TRBJ1-6; V: TRBV12-3/TRBV12-4; size: .; CDR3: CASSLRAARSPLHF; DNA: TGTGCCAGCAGTTTAAGGGCCGCTCGGTCACCCCTCCACTTT
D: .; J: TRBJ2-3; V: TRBV18; size: many; CDR3: CASSPADTQYF; DNA: TGTGCCAGCAGCCCCGCAGATACGCAGTATTTT
D: .; J: TRBJ2-3; V: TRBV11-1; size: .; CDR3: CASSPGASGAYDTQYF; DNA: TGTGCCAGCAGCCCAGGGGCTAGCGGCGCCTATGATACGCAGTATTTT
D: .; J: TRBJ1-2; V: TRBV29-1; size: .; CDR3: CSVEDLGQGNGYTF; DNA: TGCAGCGTTGAAGATCTCGGGCAGGGTAATGGCTACACCTTC
D: TRBD1; J: TRBJ2-7; V: TRBV5-5; size: .; CDR3: CASSQGTGPTYEQYF; DNA: TGTGCCAGCAGCCAAGGGACAGGGCCTACCTACGAGCAGTACTTC
D: .; J: TRBJ2-3; V: TRBV27; size: .; CDR3: CASRTFPSESTDTQYF; DNA: TGTGCCAGCCGCACCTTCCCCTCCGAGTCGACAGATACGCAGTATTTT
D: TRBD2; J: TRBJ2-5; V: TRBV7-2; size: .; CDR3: CASSLSGRAQETQYF; DNA: TGTGCCAGCAGCCTTAGCGGGAGGGCCCAGGAGACCCAGTACTTC
D: .; J: TRBJ1-2; V: TRBV29-1; size: few; CDR3: CSALEGAAGHGYTF; DNA: TGCAGCGCGTTAGAAGGAGCGGCGGGTCATGGCTACACCTTC
D: .; J: TRBJ1-6; V: TRBV14; size: few; CDR3: CASSYINSPLHF; DNA: TGTGCCAGCAGCTATATTAATTCACCCCTCCACTTT
D: TRBD1; J: TRBJ1-1; V: TRBV6-2/TRBV6-3; size: once; CDR3: CASSYAATGEAFF; DNA: TGTGCCAGCAGTTATGCAGCGACAGGGGAAGCTTTCTTT
D: TRBD2; J: TRBJ2-3; V: TRBV7-6; size: .; CDR3: CASSSPGLAGEGTDTQYF; DNA: TGTGCCAGCAGCTCGCCGGGACTAGCGGGGGAGGGCACAGATACGCAGTATTTT
D: .; J: TRBJ1-2; V: TRBV29-1; size: .; CDR3: CSVDSPTSYGYTF; DNA: TGCAGCGTTGACAGCCCTACATCCTATGGCTACACCTTC
D: TRBD1; J: TRBJ1-5; V: TRBV6-2/TRBV6-3; size: .; CDR3: CASRDGQDPYSNQPQHF; DNA: TGTGCCAGCAGAGATGGACAGGACCCGTATAGCAATCAGCCCCAGCATTTT
D: .; J: TRBJ2-1; V: TRBV6-2/TRBV6-3; size: few; CDR3: CASRVGPSSRPFF; DNA: TGTGCCAGCCGGGTGGGACCGTCGTCTCGTCCGTTCTTC
D: .; J: TRBJ2-7; V: TRBV15; size: few; CDR3: CATSRTTLSYEQYF; DNA: TGTGCCACCAGCAGAACGACCTTGTCCTACGAGCAGTACTTC